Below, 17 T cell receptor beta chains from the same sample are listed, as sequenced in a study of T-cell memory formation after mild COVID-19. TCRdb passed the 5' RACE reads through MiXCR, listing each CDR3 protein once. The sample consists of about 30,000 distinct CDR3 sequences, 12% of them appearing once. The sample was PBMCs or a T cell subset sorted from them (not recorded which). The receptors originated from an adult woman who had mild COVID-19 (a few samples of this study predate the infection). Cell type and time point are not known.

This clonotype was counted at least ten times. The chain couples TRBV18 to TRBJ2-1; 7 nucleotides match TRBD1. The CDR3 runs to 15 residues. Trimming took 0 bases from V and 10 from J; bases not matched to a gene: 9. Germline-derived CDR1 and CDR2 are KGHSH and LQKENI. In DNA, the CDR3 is TGTGCCAGCTCACCACCGTCTCAGGGACAGAAGGAGCAGTTCTTC. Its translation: CASSPPSQGQKEQFF.

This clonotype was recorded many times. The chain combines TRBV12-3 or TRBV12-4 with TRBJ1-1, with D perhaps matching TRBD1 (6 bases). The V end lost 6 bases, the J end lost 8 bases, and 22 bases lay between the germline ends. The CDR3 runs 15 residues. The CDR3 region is CASRPMTGYTGEAFF. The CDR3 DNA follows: TGTGCCAGCAGACCCATGACAGGTTACACAGGGGAAGCTTTCTTT.

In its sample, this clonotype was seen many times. CDR3 amino acids: CASSIGHSNTGELFF. The CDR3 region has the DNA TGTGCCAGCAGCATAGGACATTCGAACACCGGGGAGCTGTTTTTT. V usage is TRBV5-6 and J usage is TRBJ2-2; the D gene is possibly TRBD1 (5 bases). The V and J ends lost 4 bases and 0 bases respectively, with 10 bases between them. Germline V gives CDR1 SGHDT, CDR2 YYEEEE. The CDR3 contains 15 residues.

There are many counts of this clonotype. The CDR3 loop is CASSFYIGRDYEQYF. CDR3 DNA sequence: TGTGCCAGCAGCTTCTATATCGGCAGGGACTACGAGCAGTACTTC. The rearrangement joins TRBV7-9 to TRBJ2-7, with D possibly matching TRBD1 (5 bases). Trimming pared 3 bases from V and 3 bases from J, leaving 15 bases between. The CDR3 sequence is 15 residues long. Germline CDR1 is SEHNR and CDR2 is FQNEAQ (reference sequence).

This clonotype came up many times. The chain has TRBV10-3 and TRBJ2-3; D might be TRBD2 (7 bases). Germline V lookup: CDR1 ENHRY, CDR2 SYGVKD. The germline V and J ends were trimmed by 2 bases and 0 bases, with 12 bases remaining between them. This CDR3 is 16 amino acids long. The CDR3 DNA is TGTGCCATCAGTGAGGCGGGGGCGCGGAGCACAGATACGCAGTATTTT. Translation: CAISEAGARSTDTQYF.

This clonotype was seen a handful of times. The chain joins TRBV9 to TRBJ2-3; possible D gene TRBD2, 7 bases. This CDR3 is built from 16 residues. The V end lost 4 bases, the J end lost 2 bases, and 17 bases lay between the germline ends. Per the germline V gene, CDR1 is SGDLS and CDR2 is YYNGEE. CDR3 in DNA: TGTGCCAGCAGCTATAGGGGCGGGGGCCTCACAGATACGCAGTATTTT. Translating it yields CASSYRGGGLTDTQYF.

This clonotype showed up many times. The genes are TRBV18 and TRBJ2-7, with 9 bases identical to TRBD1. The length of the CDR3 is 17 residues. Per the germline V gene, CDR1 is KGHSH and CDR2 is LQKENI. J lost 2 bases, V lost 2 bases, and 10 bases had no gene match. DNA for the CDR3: TGTGCCAGCTCACCAACACGAACGGGACAGGGAACCTACGAGCAGTACTTC. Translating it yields CASSPTRTGQGTYEQYF.

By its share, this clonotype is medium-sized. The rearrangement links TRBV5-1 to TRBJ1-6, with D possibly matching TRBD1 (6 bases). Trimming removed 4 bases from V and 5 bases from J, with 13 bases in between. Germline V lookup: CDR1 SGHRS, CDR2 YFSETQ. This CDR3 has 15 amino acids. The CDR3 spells CASSLQGLDNSPLHF. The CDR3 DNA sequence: TGCGCCAGCAGCCTACAGGGTCTGGATAATTCACCCCTCCACTTT. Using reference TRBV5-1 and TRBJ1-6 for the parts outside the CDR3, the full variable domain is KAGVTQTPRYLIKTRGQQVTLSCSPISGHRSVSWYQQTPGQGLQFLFEYFSETQRNKGNFPGRFSGRQFSNSRSEMNVSTLELGDSALYLCASSLQGLDNSPLHFGNGTRLTVT.

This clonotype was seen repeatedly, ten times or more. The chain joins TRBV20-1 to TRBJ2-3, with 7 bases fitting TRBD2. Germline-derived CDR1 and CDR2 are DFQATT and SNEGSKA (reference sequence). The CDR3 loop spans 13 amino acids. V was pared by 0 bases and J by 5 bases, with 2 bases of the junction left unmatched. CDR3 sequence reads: CSAREGGIDTQYF. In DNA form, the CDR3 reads TGCAGTGCTAGAGAGGGGGGGATAGATACGCAGTATTTT.

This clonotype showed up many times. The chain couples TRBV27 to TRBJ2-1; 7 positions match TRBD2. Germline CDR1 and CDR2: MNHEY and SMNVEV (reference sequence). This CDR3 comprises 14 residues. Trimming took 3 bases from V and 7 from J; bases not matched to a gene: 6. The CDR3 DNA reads TGTGCCAGCAGTTTTTCGGGACTACAGAATGAGCAGTTCTTC. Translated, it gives CASSFSGLQNEQFF.

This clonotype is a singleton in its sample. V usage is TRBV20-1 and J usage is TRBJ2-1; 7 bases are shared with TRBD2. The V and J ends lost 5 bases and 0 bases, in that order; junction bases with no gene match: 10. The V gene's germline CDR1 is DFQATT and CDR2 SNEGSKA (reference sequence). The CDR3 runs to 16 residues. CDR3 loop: CSASSEGGGSYNEQFF. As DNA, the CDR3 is TGCAGTGCTTCCTCGGAGGGCGGGGGCTCCTACAATGAGCAGTTCTTC.

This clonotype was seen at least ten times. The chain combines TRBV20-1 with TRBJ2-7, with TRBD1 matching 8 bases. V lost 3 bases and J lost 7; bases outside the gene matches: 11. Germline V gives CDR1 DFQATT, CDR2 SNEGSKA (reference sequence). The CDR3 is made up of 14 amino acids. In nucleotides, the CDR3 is TGCAGTGCTAGGTCAGACAGGGGCGGGCTGGAGCAGTACTTC. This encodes CSARSDRGGLEQYF.

The CDR3: CASSFQPHSPGELFF. CDR3 nucleotides: TGTGCCAGCAGCTTCCAACCCCATAGTCCCGGGGAGCTGTTTTTT. The chain uses TRBV5-6 and TRBJ2-2; D unclear. Trimming cost V 2 bases and J 6 bases, with 14 bases left between them. This CDR3 spans 15 amino acids. CDR1 and CDR2 (germline): SGHDT, YYEEEE.

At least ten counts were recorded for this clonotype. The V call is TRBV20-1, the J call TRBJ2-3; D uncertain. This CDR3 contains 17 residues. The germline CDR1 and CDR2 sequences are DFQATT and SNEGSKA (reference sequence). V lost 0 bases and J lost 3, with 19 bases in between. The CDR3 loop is CSARDPQRPPLTDTQYF. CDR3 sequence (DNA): TGCAGTGCTAGAGATCCTCAACGTCCCCCTTTAACAGATACGCAGTATTTT.

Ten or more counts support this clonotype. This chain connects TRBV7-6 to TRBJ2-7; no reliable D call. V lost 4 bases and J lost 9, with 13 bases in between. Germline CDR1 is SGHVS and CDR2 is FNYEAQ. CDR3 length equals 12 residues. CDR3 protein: CASSSTGPGQYF. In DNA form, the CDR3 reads TGTGCCAGCAGCTCGACCGGGCCTGGGCAGTACTTC.

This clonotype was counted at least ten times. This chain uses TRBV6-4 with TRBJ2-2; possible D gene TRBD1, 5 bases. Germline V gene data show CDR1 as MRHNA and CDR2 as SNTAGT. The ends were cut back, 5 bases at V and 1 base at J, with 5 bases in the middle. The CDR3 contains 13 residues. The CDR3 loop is CASSTGNTGELFF. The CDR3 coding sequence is TGTGCCAGCAGTACAGGGAACACCGGGGAGCTGTTTTTT.

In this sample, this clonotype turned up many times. The CDR3 protein is CASSFTGTGGTEAFF. DNA for the CDR3: TGTGCCAGCAGCTTCACGGGGACAGGGGGCACTGAAGCTTTCTTT. The chain employs TRBV5-4 and TRBJ1-1, with 11 bases lining up with TRBD1. With V trimmed by 2 bases and J by 4 bases, 4 bases remained unmatched. The germline gives CDR1 SGHNT, CDR2 YYREEE (reference sequence). This CDR3 is built from 15 residues.